Following are 8 T cell receptor beta chains from one sample sequenced in a study of cytomegalovirus exposure and HLA in healthy donors. Both 60 Vbeta primers and 13 Jbeta primers went into the PCR. Assay used: immunoSEQ multiplex PCR; TCRdb lists only in-frame clones, some missing. The data hold about 140,000 clones, with 75% observed a single time. Sequences were obtained from PBMCs. The receptors shown here come from a man between 35 and 55 years old in good health and CMV-seronegative.

The chain links TRBV10-2 to TRBJ1-2, with TRBD1 matching over 8 bases. Trimming at V came to 0 bases and at J to 4 bases, leaving 4 bases not matched to a gene. CDR3 length: 15 residues. CDR1 and CDR2 from the germline V gene are WSHSY and SAAADI. The CDR3 DNA reads TGCGCCAGCAGTGAGTCGACAGGGGCAATCTATGGCTACACCTTC. Translated: CASSESTGAIYGYTF.

This clone was picked up a small number of times. This chain uses TRBV27 with TRBJ2-7; D uncertain. Trimming left V 4 bases short and J 1 base short, with 8 bases between. The CDR3 runs to 13 residues. Germline V gives CDR1 MNHEY, CDR2 SMNVEV (reference sequence). CDR3 coding DNA: TGTGCCAGCAGTTCGGTTCCTTCCTACGAGCAGTACTTC. Translated, it gives CASSSVPSYEQYF.

This chain connects TRBV5-1 to TRBJ2-3, with 9 bases identical to TRBD2. The germline CDR1 and CDR2 sequences are SGHRS and YFSETQ. V was pared by 0 bases and J by 4 bases, with 6 bases of the junction left unmatched. The CDR3 runs 16 residues. CDR3: CASSLAPSGAADTQYF. Written as DNA, the CDR3 is TGCGCCAGCAGCTTGGCCCCTAGCGGGGCAGCAGATACGCAGTATTTT.

The genes are TRBV7-2 and TRBJ1-6; 7 nucleotides align to TRBD1. CDR3 size: 15 residues. Germline lookup yields CDR1 SGHTA and CDR2 FQGNSA. The junction had 1 base not matched to a gene; V was cut back by 0 bases and J by 5 bases. In nucleotides, the CDR3 is TGTGCCAGCAGCTTAGCCGGGACAGATAATTCACCCCTCCACTTT. Translation: CASSLAGTDNSPLHF.

The J gene is TRBJ2-1, the V gene TRBV4-1, with a possible D match to TRBD1 (5 bases). Germline loops: CDR1 MGHRA, CDR2 YSYEKL. V lost 6 bases and J 0 bases, leaving 12 bases between the germline ends. This CDR3 comprises 15 residues. The CDR3 reads CASRTVDSSYNEQFF. For the CDR3, the DNA is TGCGCCAGCAGGACAGTAGACAGCTCCTACAATGAGCAGTTCTTC.

This rearrangement joins TRBV18 to TRBJ1-2, with 8 positions matching TRBD1. Germline CDR1 is KGHSH and CDR2 is LQKENI. V lost 0 bases, J lost 4 bases, and 1 base stayed unmatched. The CDR3 loop spans 14 amino acids. CDR3 residues: CASSPPTGVYGYTF. The CDR3 region has the DNA TGTGCCAGCTCACCACCGACAGGGGTCTATGGCTACACCTTC.

The chain combines TRBV27 with TRBJ1-3; 12 bases fit TRBD1. V was pared by 2 bases and J by 4 bases, with 9 bases of the junction left unmatched. The CDR3 length is 18 residues. The germline V gene has CDR1 MNHEY and CDR2 SMNVEV (reference sequence). DNA of the CDR3: TGTGCCAGCAGTTTAATCGGGACAGGGGGCCTAAGAGGAAACACCATATATTTT. Amino acids: CASSLIGTGGLRGNTIYF.

The V call is TRBV27, the J call TRBJ1-2; D gene uncertain. Per the germline V gene, CDR1 is MNHEY and CDR2 is SMNVEV (reference sequence). This CDR3 region has 13 residues. Trimming stripped 5 bases from V and 6 bases from J, with 13 bases between. In nucleotides, the CDR3 is TGTGCCAGCAGTCCCCGGGGAGGGAATGGCTACACCTTC. Encoded protein: CASSPRGGNGYTF.